This T cell receptor (beta chain) stems from a study of T-cell reconstitution after alpha-beta-depleted transplantation in children. The library targeted TCRbeta and was prepared with unique molecular identifiers. Via MiXCR, TCRdb re-called the PCR reads, giving one row per CDR3 protein. This table has roughly 250,000 distinct CDR3 sequences, roughly 7.7% appearing once. Concerning this clonotype: What it binds is unknown.

The CDR3 extends over 12 amino acids. V was pared by 7 bases and J by 7 bases, with 11 bases between. Germline loops: CDR1 LGHNT, CDR2 FRNRAP. Regarding the study as a whole: As was reported, about two months after transplant, alpha-beta T cells came from several hundred expanded graft clones.

The input for sequencing was PBMCs, mostly from graft donor cells, taken 180 days after TCRalphabeta/CD19-depleted stem cell transplant. The TCR originated in a male patient under 18 who had a stem cell transplant for acute lymphoblastic leukemia, so the T cells may come from the graft donor. This chain joins TRBV12-5 and TRBJ1-5; TRBD1 is a possible D gene (5 bases). The CDR3 is CASALGQQPQHF. The DNA for the CDR3 is TGTGCTAGTGCCTTGGGGCAACAGCCCCAGCATTTT.